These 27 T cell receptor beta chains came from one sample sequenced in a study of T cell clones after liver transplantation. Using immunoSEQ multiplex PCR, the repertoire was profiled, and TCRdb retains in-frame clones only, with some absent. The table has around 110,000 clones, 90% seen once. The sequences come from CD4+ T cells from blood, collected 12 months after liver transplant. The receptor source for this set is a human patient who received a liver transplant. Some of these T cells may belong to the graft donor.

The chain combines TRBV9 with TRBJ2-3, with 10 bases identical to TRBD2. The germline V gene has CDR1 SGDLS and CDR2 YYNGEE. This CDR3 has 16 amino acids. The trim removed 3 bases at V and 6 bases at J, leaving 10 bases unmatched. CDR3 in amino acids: CASSESGRALIDTQYF. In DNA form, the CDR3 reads TGTGCCAGCAGCGAGAGCGGGAGGGCCCTTATTGATACGCAGTATTTT.

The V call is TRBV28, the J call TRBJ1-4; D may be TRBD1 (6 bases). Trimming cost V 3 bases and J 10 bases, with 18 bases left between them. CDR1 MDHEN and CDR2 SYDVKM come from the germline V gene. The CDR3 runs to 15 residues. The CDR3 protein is CASSFFIQGSVKLFF. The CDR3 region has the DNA TGTGCCAGCAGTTTCTTCATACAGGGTAGCGTAAAACTGTTTTTT.

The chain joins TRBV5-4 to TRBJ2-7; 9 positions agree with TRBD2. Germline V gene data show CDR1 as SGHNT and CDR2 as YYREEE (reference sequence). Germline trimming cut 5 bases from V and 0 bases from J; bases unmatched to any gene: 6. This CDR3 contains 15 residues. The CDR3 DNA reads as TGTGCCAGCAGTCTAGCGGGGCAGAGCTCCTACGAGCAGTACTTC. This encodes CASSLAGQSSYEQYF.

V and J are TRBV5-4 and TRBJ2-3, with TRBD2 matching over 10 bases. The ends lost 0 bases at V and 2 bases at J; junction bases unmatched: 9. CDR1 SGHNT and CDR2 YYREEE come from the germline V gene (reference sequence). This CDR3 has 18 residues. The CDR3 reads CASSLAGLAGGYTDTQYF. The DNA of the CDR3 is TGTGCCAGCAGCTTGGCCGGGTTAGCGGGAGGATACACAGATACGCAGTATTTT.

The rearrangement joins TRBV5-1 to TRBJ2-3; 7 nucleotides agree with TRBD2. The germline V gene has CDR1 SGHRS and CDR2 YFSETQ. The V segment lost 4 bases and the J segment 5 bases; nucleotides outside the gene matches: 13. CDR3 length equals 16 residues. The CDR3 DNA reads TGCGCCAGCAGCATTGGGTTGAGCGGGACTATAGATACGCAGTATTTT. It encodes CASSIGLSGTIDTQYF. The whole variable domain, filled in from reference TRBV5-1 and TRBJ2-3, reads KAGVTQTPRYLIKTRGQQVTLSCSPISGHRSVSWYQQTPGQGLQFLFEYFSETQRNKGNFPGRFSGRQFSNSRSEMNVSTLELGDSALYLCASSIGLSGTIDTQYFGPGTRLTVL.

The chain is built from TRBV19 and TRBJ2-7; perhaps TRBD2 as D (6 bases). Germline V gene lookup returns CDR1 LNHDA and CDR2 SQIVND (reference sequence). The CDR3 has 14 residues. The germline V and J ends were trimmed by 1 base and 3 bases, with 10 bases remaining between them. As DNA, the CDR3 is TGTGCCAGTAGTATAGCGGGAGAGCTCTACGAGCAGTACTTC. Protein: CASSIAGELYEQYF.

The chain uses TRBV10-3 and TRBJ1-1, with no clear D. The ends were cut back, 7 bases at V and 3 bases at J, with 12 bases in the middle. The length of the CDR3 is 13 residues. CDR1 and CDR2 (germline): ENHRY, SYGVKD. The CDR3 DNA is TGTGCCATCATGATCCGTCGGGACACTGAAGCTTTCTTT. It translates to CAIMIRRDTEAFF.

CDR3 in amino acids: CASSQSRRGLYEQYF. The CDR3 DNA reads as TGCGCCAGCAGTCAATCCCGCCGAGGGCTCTACGAGCAGTACTTC. The rearrangement uses TRBV23-1 and TRBJ2-7; possible D gene TRBD2, 5 bases. TRBV23-1 is labeled an ORF, and its function is uncertain. This CDR3 region has 15 residues. Trimming took off 0 bases at V and 3 bases at J, with 12 bases between the two ends.

The CDR3 DNA reads as TGCAGCGCTACGACAGGGGCAGCTGAAGCTTTCTTT. As protein: CSATTGAAEAFF. V gene TRBV29-1 combines with J gene TRBJ1-1; 8 bases match TRBD1. This CDR3 spans 12 amino acids. CDR1 is SQVTM and CDR2 is ANQGSEA in the germline V gene. V was clipped by 7 bases and J by 6 bases; unmatched bases: 7.

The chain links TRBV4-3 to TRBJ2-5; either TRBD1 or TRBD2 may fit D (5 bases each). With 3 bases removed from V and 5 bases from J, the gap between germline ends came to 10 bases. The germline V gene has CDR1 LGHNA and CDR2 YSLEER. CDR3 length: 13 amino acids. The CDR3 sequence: CASSHGTAETQYF. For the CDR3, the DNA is TGCGCCAGCAGCCATGGGACCGCTGAGACCCAGTACTTC.

CDR3 region: CASSQVGDRVGYTF. The CDR3, as DNA: TGTGCCAGCAGCCAAGTTGGAGACAGGGTCGGCTACACCTTC. The chain joins TRBV4-2 to TRBJ1-2, with TRBD1 matching 7 bases. This CDR3 is 14 amino acids long. Germline-derived CDR1 and CDR2 are LGHNA and YNFKEQ. V shed 1 base, J shed 8 bases, and the junction held 7 bases outside the gene matches.

The CDR3 coding sequence is TGCAGCGTCCCCCAAAGAGGATCGACTACGAATGAGCAGTTCTTC. Translated, it gives CSVPQRGSTTNEQFF. V usage is TRBV29-1 and J usage is TRBJ2-1; the D gene is possibly TRBD2 (5 bases). Trimming removed 6 bases from V and 7 bases from J, with 22 bases in between. The CDR3 extends over 15 amino acids. CDR1 and CDR2 from the germline V gene are SQVTM and ANQGSEA.

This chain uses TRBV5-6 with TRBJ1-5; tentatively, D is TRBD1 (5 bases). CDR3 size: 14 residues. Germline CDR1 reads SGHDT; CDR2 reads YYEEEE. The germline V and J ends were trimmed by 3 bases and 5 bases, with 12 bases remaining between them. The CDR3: CASSSLRGYQPQHF. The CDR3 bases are TGTGCCAGCAGCTCCTTAAGGGGTTATCAGCCCCAGCATTTT.

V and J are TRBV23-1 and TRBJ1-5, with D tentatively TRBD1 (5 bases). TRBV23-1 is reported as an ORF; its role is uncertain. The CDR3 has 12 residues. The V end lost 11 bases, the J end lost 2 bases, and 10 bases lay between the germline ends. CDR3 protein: CAQEGGNQPQHF. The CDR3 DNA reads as TGCGCCCAAGAAGGGGGCAATCAGCCCCAGCATTTT.

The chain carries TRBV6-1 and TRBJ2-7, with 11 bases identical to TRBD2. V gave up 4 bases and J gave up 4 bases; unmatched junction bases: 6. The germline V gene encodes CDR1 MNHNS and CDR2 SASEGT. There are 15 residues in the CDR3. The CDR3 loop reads CASSASGRRVYEQYF. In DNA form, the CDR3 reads TGTGCCAGCAGTGCTAGCGGGAGGAGGGTTTACGAGCAGTACTTC.

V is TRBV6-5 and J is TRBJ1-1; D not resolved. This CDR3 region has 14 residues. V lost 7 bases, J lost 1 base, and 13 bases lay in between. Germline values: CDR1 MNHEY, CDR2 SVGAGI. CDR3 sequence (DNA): TGTGCCAGCACCTCCCGGGGAAGGAACACTGAAGCTTTCTTT. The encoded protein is CASTSRGRNTEAFF.

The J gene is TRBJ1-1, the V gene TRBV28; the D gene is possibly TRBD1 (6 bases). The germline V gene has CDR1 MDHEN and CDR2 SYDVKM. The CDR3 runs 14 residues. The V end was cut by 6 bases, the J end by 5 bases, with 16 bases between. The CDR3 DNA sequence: TGTGCCAGCAGCCCACCTCAGGGGAGAACTGAAGCTTTCTTT. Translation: CASSPPQGRTEAFF.

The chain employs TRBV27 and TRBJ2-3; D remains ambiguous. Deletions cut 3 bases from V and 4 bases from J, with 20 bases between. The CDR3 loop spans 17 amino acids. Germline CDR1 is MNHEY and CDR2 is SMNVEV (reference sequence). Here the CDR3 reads CASSFDGPSNDPDTQYF. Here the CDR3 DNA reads TGTGCCAGCAGTTTCGATGGACCAAGCAATGACCCAGATACGCAGTATTTT.

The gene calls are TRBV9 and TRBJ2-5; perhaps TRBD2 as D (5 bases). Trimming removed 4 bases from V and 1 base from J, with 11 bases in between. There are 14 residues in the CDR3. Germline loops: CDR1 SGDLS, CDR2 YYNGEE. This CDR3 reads CASSPHAGQETQYF. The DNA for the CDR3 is TGTGCCAGCAGCCCCCACGCGGGCCAAGAGACCCAGTACTTC.

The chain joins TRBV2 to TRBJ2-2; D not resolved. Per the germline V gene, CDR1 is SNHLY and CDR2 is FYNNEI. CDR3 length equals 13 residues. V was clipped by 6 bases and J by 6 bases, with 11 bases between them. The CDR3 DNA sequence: TGTGCCAGCAGAGCCGTCCTCTCCGGGGAGCTGTTTTTT. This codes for CASRAVLSGELFF.

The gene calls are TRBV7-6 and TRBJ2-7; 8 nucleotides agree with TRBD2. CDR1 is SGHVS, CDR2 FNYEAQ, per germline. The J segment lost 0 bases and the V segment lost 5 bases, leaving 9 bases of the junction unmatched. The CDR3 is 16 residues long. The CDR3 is CASSAGSGGSSYEQYF. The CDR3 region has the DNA TGTGCCAGCAGCGCGGGGAGCGGGGGAAGCTCCTACGAGCAGTACTTC.

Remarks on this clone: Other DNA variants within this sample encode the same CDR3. The CDR3: CASSLDRVNYGYTF. The CDR3, as DNA: TGCGCCAGCAGCCTGGACAGGGTTAACTATGGCTACACCTTC. The rearrangement uses TRBV5-1 and TRBJ1-2, with 8 bases that match TRBD1. Germline trimming cut 4 bases from V and 1 base from J; bases unmatched to any gene: 3. Germline assignment: CDR1 SGHRS and CDR2 YFSETQ. There are 14 residues in the CDR3.

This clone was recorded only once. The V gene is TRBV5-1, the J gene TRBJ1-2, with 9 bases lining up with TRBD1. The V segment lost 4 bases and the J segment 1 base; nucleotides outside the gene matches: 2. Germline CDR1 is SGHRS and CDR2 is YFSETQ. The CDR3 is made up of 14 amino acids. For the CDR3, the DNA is TGCGCCAGCAGCCCGGGACAGGGTAACTATGGCTACACCTTC. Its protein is CASSPGQGNYGYTF. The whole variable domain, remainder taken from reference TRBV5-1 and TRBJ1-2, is KAGVTQTPRYLIKTRGQQVTLSCSPISGHRSVSWYQQTPGQGLQFLFEYFSETQRNKGNFPGRFSGRQFSNSRSEMNVSTLELGDSALYLCASSPGQGNYGYTFGSGTRLTVV.

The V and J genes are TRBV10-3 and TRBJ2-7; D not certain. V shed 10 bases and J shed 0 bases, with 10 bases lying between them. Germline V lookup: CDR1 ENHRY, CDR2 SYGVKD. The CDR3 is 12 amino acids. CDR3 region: CATGLGSYEQYF. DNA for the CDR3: TGTGCCACCGGGTTGGGCTCCTACGAGCAGTACTTC.

The CDR3 loop is CASSVNNQPQHF. CDR3 bases: TGTGCCAGCAGCGTAAACAATCAGCCCCAGCATTTT. The chain recombines TRBV7-8 with TRBJ1-5, with D hard to call. Per the germline V gene, CDR1 is SGHVS and CDR2 is FQNEAQ. The CDR3 has 12 residues. Between the trimmed V and J ends, which lost 5 bases and 3 bases, there was a span of 5 bases. The full variable domain, completed using reference TRBV7-8 and TRBJ1-5, is GAGVSQSPRYKVAKRGQDVALRCDPISGHVSLFWYQQALGQGPEFLTYFQNEAQLDKSGLPSDRFFAERPEGSVSTLKIQRTQQEDSAVYLCASSVNNQPQHFGDGTRLSIL.

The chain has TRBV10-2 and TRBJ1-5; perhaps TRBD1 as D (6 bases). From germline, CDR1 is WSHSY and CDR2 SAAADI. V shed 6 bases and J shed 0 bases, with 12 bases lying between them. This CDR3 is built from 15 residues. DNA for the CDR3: TGCGCCAGCAGGCAAACAGGGTCTAGCAATCAGCCCCAGCATTTT. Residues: CASRQTGSSNQPQHF.

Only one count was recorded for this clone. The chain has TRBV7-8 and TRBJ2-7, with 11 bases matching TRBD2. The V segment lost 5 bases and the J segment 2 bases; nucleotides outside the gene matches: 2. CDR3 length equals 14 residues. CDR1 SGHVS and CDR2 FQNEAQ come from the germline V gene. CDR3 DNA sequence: TGTGCCAGCAGCCTACTAGCGGGGGCCTACGAGCAGTACTTC. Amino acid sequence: CASSLLAGAYEQYF. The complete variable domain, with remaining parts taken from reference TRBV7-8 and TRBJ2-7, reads GAGVSQSPRYKVAKRGQDVALRCDPISGHVSLFWYQQALGQGPEFLTYFQNEAQLDKSGLPSDRFFAERPEGSVSTLKIQRTQQEDSAVYLCASSLLAGAYEQYFGPGTRLTVT.